This is a list of T cell receptor beta chains from one sample in a study of CXCR3-negative and CXCR3-positive naive CD8 T cells. Reanalyzing the 5' RACE reads, TCRdb keeps one entry per CDR3 protein, without DNA. This table holds some 60,000 distinct CDR3 sequences. Input material: naive CXCR3+ CD8+ T cells from blood. All receptors come from a human donor in good health. Some clones in this sample may be carry-over from other donors' samples. The CDR3 runs from the conserved cysteine through the conserved F or W.

CDR3 protein,V gene,J gene,CDR3 length
CASSQDRAGGYNEQFF,TRBV3-1,TRBJ2-1,16
CASDGRDNEQFF,TRBV2,TRBJ2-1,12
CASSLGPLGTHTEAFF,TRBV12-3/TRBV12-4,TRBJ1-1,16
CASSLGWTSGMSSYNEQFF,TRBV7-6,TRBJ2-1,19
CASSLEPGTGGYEQYF,TRBV7-2,TRBJ2-7,16
CASTLGGQPQHF,TRBV7-7,TRBJ1-5,12
CASSRTPGTNQPQHF,TRBV4-3,TRBJ1-5,15
CSVLEGTGGTNEKLFF,TRBV29-1,TRBJ1-4,16
CASSDWTGERSYEQYF,TRBV2,TRBJ2-7,16
CSARQVPGNTIYF,TRBV20-1,TRBJ1-3,13
CASSLGGGGEQFF,TRBV7-9,TRBJ2-1,13
CASSPRQGGYGYTF,TRBV13,TRBJ1-2,14
CASSQDFIAGGRGREQFF,TRBV3-1,TRBJ2-1,18
CASSGGGLSYEQYF,TRBV25-1,TRBJ2-7,14
CSSGPTRGSTTYEQYF,TRBV23-1,TRBJ2-7,16
CASSHESWAYNEQFF,TRBV12-3/TRBV12-4,TRBJ2-1,15